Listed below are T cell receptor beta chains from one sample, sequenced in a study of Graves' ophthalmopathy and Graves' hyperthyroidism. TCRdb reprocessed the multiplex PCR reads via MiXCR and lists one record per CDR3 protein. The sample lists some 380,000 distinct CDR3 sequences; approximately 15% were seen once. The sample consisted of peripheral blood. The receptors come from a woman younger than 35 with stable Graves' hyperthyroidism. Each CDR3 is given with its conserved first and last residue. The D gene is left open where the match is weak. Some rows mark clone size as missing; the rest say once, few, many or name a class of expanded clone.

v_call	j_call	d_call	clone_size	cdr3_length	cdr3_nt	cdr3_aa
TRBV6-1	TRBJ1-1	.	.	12	TGTGCCAGCACGAAGGCGAACACTGAAGCTTTCTTT	CASTKANTEAFF
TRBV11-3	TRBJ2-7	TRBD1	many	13	TGTGCCAGCAGCTTGTGGCAGGGGGTCGAGCAGTACTTC	CASSLWQGVEQYF
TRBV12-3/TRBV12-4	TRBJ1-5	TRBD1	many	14	TGTGCCAGCAGCCTGACAGGGACCCAGCAGCCCCAGCATTTT	CASSLTGTQQPQHF
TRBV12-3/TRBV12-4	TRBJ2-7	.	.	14	TGTGCCAGCAGAATAGGGGCCGGAAACTACGAGCAGTACTTC	CASRIGAGNYEQYF
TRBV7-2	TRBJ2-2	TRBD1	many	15	TGTGCCAGCAGGAGACAGGGGACGGGAAGCGGGGAGCTGTTTTTT	CASRRQGTGSGELFF
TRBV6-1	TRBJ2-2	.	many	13	TGTGCCAGCCTTGACGGTAACACCGGGGAGCTGTTTTTT	CASLDGNTGELFF
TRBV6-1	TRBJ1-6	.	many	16	TGTGCCAGCAGCTGGGGGACGAGCTCCTATAATTCACCCCTCCACTTT	CASSWGTSSYNSPLHF
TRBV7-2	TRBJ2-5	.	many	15	TGTGCCAGCAGCTTAGCCGGATCAGCCCTCGTCACCCAGTACTTC	CASSLAGSALVTQYF
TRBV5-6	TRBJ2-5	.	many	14	TGTGCCAGCAGCTTGTCTAGCACGGAGGAGACCCAGTACTTC	CASSLSSTEETQYF
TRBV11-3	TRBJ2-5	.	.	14	TGTGCCAGCAGCATCTCCGGGACACAAGAGACCCAGTACTTC	CASSISGTQETQYF
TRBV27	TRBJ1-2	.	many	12	TGTGCCAGCAGTTCCGCAGGGACTGGCTACACCTTC	CASSSAGTGYTF
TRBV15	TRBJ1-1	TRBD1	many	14	TGTGCCACCAGGGATTCTTCAGGGACAGCTGAAGCTTTCTTT	CATRDSSGTAEAFF
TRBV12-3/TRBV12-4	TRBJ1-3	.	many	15	TGTGCCAGCAGTTTACTTGGGGCCTCTGGAAACACCATATATTTT	CASSLLGASGNTIYF
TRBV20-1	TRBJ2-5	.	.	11	TGCAGTGCTAGAGATTTGGAGGCCCAGTACTTC	CSARDLEAQYF
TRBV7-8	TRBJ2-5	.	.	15	TGTGCCAGCAGCTTAATGTCGGACATAAAAGAGACCCAGTACTTC	CASSLMSDIKETQYF
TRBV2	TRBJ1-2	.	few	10	TGTGCCAGCAACGGCTATGGCTACACCTTC	CASNGYGYTF
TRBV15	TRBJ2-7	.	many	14	TGTGCCACCAGCAGATTACAGGGCACCTACGAGCAGTACTTC	CATSRLQGTYEQYF
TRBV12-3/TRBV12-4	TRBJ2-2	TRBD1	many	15	TGTGCCAGCAGTCTTGGACAGGGCTTCATCGGGGAGCTGTTTTTT	CASSLGQGFIGELFF
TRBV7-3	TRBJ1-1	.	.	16	TGTGCCAGCAGCTTGCTCCCTGGGGGGCTGAACACTGAAGCTTTCTTT	CASSLLPGGLNTEAFF
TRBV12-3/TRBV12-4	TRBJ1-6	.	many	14	TGTGCCAGCAGTTTATCAGGGATTGGTTCACCCCTCCACTTT	CASSLSGIGSPLHF
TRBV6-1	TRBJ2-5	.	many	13	TGTGCCAGCACGGCCAGATACCAAGAGACCCAGTACTTC	CASTARYQETQYF
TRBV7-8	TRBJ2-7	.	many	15	TGTGCCAGCAGCTTAGCGCCGGCAGGGCGGTACGAGCAGTACTTC	CASSLAPAGRYEQYF
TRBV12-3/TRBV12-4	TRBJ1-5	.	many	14	TGTGCCAGCAGTCCGGGGCCACCGTCCTTGCCCCAGCATTTT	CASSPGPPSLPQHF
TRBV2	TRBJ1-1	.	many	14	TGTGCCAGAAAAACCCACAGGGTCAACACTGAAGCTTTCTTT	CARKTHRVNTEAFF
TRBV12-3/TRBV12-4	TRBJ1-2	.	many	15	TGTGCCAGCAGTCCAGCAGAATCCGGGGTTGGTGGCTACACCTTC	CASSPAESGVGGYTF
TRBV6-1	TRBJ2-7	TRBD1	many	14	TGTGCCAGCAGACCGGGACAGGTATCGTTCGAGCAGTACTTC	CASRPGQVSFEQYF
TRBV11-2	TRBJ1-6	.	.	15	TGTGCCAGCAGCTTCCACACCTTTGGTAATTCACCCCTCCACTTT	CASSFHTFGNSPLHF
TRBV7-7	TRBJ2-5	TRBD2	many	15	TGTGCTAGCAGCTTTGGCGGGGGGGCCCAAGAGACCCAGTACTTC	CASSFGGGAQETQYF
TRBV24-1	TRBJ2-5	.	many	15	TGTGCCACCAGTGACCAGGGACGACCGGGAGAGACCCAGTACTTC	CATSDQGRPGETQYF
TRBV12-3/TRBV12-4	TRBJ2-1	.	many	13	TGTGCCAGTTGGAACAGGGACTACAATGAGCAGTTCTTC	CASWNRDYNEQFF
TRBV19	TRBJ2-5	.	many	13	TGTGCCAGCAGTAGAGTGTCCTTCGAGACCCAGTACTTC	CASSRVSFETQYF
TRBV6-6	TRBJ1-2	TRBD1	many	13	TGTGCCAGCACAGGGGGTGGTGGCTATGGCTACACCTTC	CASTGGGGYGYTF
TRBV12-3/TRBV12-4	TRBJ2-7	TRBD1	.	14	TGTGCCAGCAGTTTGACAGGGATCCTGTACGAGCAGTACTTC	CASSLTGILYEQYF